This T cell receptor (beta chain) was identified during a study of T cells in Graves' hyperthyroidism and ophthalmopathy. Losses at the gene ends were 6 bases for V and 0 bases for J; bases not matched to a gene: 7. This CDR3 has 17 residues. The germline V gene has CDR1 ENHRY and CDR2 SYGVKD. In this sample, this clonotype turned up many times. Isolation of PBMCs was performed on around 9.4 ml fresh peripheral blood. From RNA transcripts, TCR beta CDR3 regions were amplified. HTBI primers were employed in a first-round RT-PCR of the TCR CDR3. Each CDR3 protein gets one entry after TCRdb re-called the multiplex PCR reads with MiXCR. There are about 410,000 distinct CDR3 sequences in the sample; 14% to 15% occur only once, and approximately 13% lies in the top ten.

This receptor was taken from a man aged 18 to 30 with Graves' ophthalmopathy. The chain links TRBV10-3 to TRBJ2-2; the match to TRBD2 covers 10 bases. Material for sequencing was blood. CDR3 nucleotides: TGTGCCATCAGGATACTAGCGGGGTCAACGAACACCGGGGAGCTGTTTTTT. This gives the protein CAIRILAGSTNTGELFF.